Listed below are T cell receptor beta chains from one sample, sequenced in a study of T cell changes during pregnancy in multiple sclerosis. TCRdb keeps only in-frame clones here, not all; method: immunoSEQ multiplex PCR. The table records around 100,000 clones, about 89% of them present only once. This specimen consisted of peripheral blood, obtained after pregnancy. Receptors were obtained from a female donor with multiple sclerosis, enrolled in a pregnancy study. Both conserved end residues are part of each CDR3. The D gene is left open where the match is weak. Clone size, where shown, is once, few, many, or a class for clones that have expanded.

clone_size j_call d_call v_call cdr3_aa cdr3_nt
- TRBJ2-7 - TRBV5-4 CASSLELPGQSSYEQYF TGTGCCAGCAGCTTGGAGTTACCCGGACAGAGCTCCTACGAGCAGTACTTC
- TRBJ1-2 - TRBV21-1 CASSHGHPGQNYGYTF TGTGCCAGCAGCCACGGACACCCGGGACAGAACTATGGCTACACCTTC
once TRBJ2-7 - TRBV6-1 CASVSPQGGYEQYF TGTGCCAGCGTGTCTCCGCAGGGTGGGTACGAGCAGTACTTC
- TRBJ2-1 TRBD2 TRBV6-4 CASSGGAYNEQFF TGTGCCAGCAGCGGGGGGGCCTACAATGAGCAGTTCTTC
once TRBJ1-1 TRBD1 TRBV20-1 CSGPLQGQAFF TGCAGTGGCCCGCTACAGGGGCAAGCTTTCTTT
- TRBJ1-2 TRBD1 TRBV6-5 CASRRTGLGYTF TGTGCCAGCAGGAGGACAGGGCTAGGCTACACCTTC
once TRBJ1-6 - TRBV27 CASSRTSRQRSSYNSPLHF TGTGCCAGCAGTCGTACATCACGACAGAGGAGCTCCTATAATTCACCCCTCCACTTT
- TRBJ1-1 - TRBV9 CASSLHGEVASAFF TGTGCCAGCAGCCTACATGGGGAGGTGGCTTCCGCTTTCTTT
once TRBJ1-5 - TRBV19 CASSPNGATQYQPQHF TGTGCCAGTAGCCCGAATGGGGCAACTCAGTATCAGCCCCAGCATTTT
- TRBJ2-3 TRBD1 TRBV11-1 CASRQGTDTQYF TGTGCCAGCAGACAGGGGACAGATACGCAGTATTTT
few TRBJ1-5 TRBD1 TRBV19 CASSTRDRDRQPQHF TGTGCCAGTAGTACCCGGGACAGGGATCGGCAGCCCCAGCATTTT
- TRBJ2-7 TRBD2 TRBV7-9 CASSLLAGAYEQYF TGTGCCAGCAGCTTATTAGCGGGGGCCTACGAGCAGTACTTC
- TRBJ2-5 TRBD2 TRBV11-2 CASSLDGGAGETQYF TGTGCCAGCAGCTTAGACGGGGGGGCCGGGGAGACCCAGTACTTC
- TRBJ2-1 TRBD2 TRBV5-1 CASSEGTSGGLLDREQFF TGCGCCAGCAGCGAGGGGACTAGCGGGGGCCTTCTAGATAGGGAGCAGTTCTTC
few TRBJ1-1 - TRBV10-3 CAISTIGVGTEAFF TGTGCCATCAGCACGATAGGGGTAGGGACTGAAGCTTTCTTT
- TRBJ2-3 - TRBV5-6 CASSYATNTQYF TGTGCCAGCAGCTACGCGACAAATACGCAGTATTTT
- TRBJ2-5 TRBD2 TRBV7-2 CASSLELWRLAGEQETQYF TGTGCCAGCAGCTTAGAGCTTTGGCGACTAGCGGGGGAACAAGAGACCCAGTACTTC
- TRBJ1-1 - TRBV11-2 CASSLDLSREAFF TGTGCCAGCAGCTTAGATCTGAGCAGGGAAGCTTTCTTT
once TRBJ1-5 - TRBV6-5 CVIRGIWQPQHF TGTGTCATTAGGGGAATCTGGCAGCCCCAGCATTTT
- TRBJ1-6 TRBD1 TRBV10-2 CASNYGQARNSPLHF TGCGCCAGCAATTACGGACAGGCTCGTAATTCACCCCTCCACTTT
- TRBJ1-2 - TRBV19 CASSEQGTNYGYTF TGTGCCAGTAGTGAACAGGGAACCAACTATGGCTACACCTTC
- TRBJ1-2 - TRBV7-3 CASSLSGGSYGYTF TGTGCCAGCAGCTTAAGTGGAGGGAGCTATGGCTACACCTTC
once TRBJ2-5 - TRBV10-3 CAISSTRVETQYF TGTGCCATCAGTTCGACCAGGGTGGAGACCCAGTACTTC
- TRBJ1-1 TRBD1 TRBV30 CAWSIRTGGVNTEAFF TGTGCCTGGAGTATAAGGACAGGGGGGGTGAACACTGAAGCTTTCTTT
once TRBJ1-1 TRBD1 TRBV5-4 CASSTGQGMTEAFF TGTGCCAGCAGTACTGGACAGGGGATGACTGAAGCTTTCTTT
- TRBJ1-1 TRBD1 TRBV11-2 CASSFGTGGTEAFF TGTGCCAGCAGCTTCGGTACAGGGGGCACTGAAGCTTTCTTT
- TRBJ1-1 TRBD1 TRBV5-4 CASRVTGDTEAFF TGTGCCAGCAGGGTGACAGGGGATACTGAAGCTTTCTTT
- TRBJ2-7 - TRBV5-4 CASSPRGGPYEQYF TGTGCCAGCAGCCCTAGGGGGGGTCCATACGAGCAGTACTTC
- TRBJ1-2 TRBD1 TRBV15 CATSRDFETGLYGYTF TGTGCCACCAGCAGAGATTTCGAGACAGGGCTTTATGGCTACACCTTC
- TRBJ2-7 - TRBV25-1 CASRSLGFYEQYF TGTGCCAGCAGATCTCTAGGCTTTTACGAGCAGTACTTC
- TRBJ2-7 - TRBV5-6 CASSFRGDIYEQYF TGTGCCAGCAGCTTTCGGGGGGACATATACGAGCAGTACTTC
- TRBJ1-2 - TRBV7-8 CASSSKDKTSAYGYTF TGTGCCAGCAGCTCTAAGGACAAGACTTCCGCTTATGGCTACACCTTC
- TRBJ1-1 - TRBV13 CASSFTGETEAFF TGTGCCAGCAGCTTCACCGGGGAGACTGAAGCTTTCTTT
- TRBJ2-7 TRBD1 TRBV5-6 CASSFGTGAREQYF TGTGCCAGCAGCTTTGGGACAGGGGCGAGGGAGCAGTACTTC
- TRBJ1-4 - TRBV5-8 CASSLVLTGKANEKLFF TGTGCCAGCAGCTTGGTCCTAACAGGGAAGGCTAATGAAAAACTGTTTTTT
- TRBJ2-7 TRBD1 TRBV7-2 CASSVRDSYEQYF TGTGCCAGCAGCGTCCGGGACAGCTACGAGCAGTACTTC
- TRBJ1-2 - TRBV5-1 CASSPGQLANYGYTF TGCGCCAGCAGCCCCGGACAGTTAGCTAACTATGGCTACACCTTC
- TRBJ1-5 TRBD1 TRBV28 CASQDRGNQPQHF TGTGCCAGCCAGGACAGGGGTAATCAGCCCCAGCATTTT
- TRBJ2-7 - TRBV7-8 CASSLPAVAIFHEQYF TGTGCCAGCAGCTTACCCGCGGTAGCCATCTTCCACGAGCAGTACTTC
- TRBJ2-1 - TRBV2 CASLTGHNEQFF TGTGCCAGTCTGACAGGACACAATGAGCAGTTCTTC
- TRBJ1-1 - TRBV7-3 CASSLSPQGTEAFF TGTGCCAGCAGCTTGTCCCCGCAGGGCACTGAAGCTTTCTTT
- TRBJ2-6 - TRBV6-4 CASSPTETGANVLTF TGTGCCAGCAGTCCAACAGAGACTGGGGCCAACGTCCTGACTTTC
- TRBJ1-1 - TRBV5-6 CASSGQGWGRWSEAFF TGTGCCAGCAGCGGACAAGGCTGGGGCCGTTGGTCTGAAGCTTTCTTT
- TRBJ2-1 - TRBV5-1 CASSPRTEIINEQFF TGCGCCAGCAGCCCAAGGACAGAAATCATCAATGAGCAGTTCTTC
- TRBJ1-6 - TRBV9 CASSPSQAGSNSPLHF TGTGCCAGCAGCCCGTCCCAGGCGGGTAGTAATTCACCCCTCCACTTT
- TRBJ1-5 - TRBV15 CATSRDGNQPQHF TGTGCCACCAGCAGAGACGGGAATCAGCCCCAGCATTTT
- TRBJ1-2 - TRBV27 CASSLGGNYGYTF TGTGCCAGCAGTCTAGGGGGAAACTATGGCTACACCTTC
- TRBJ2-7 - TRBV9 CASSVVTGHEQYF TGTGCCAGCAGCGTAGTTACAGGGCACGAGCAGTACTTC
- TRBJ2-7 - TRBV11-1 CASSPQGSAEQYF TGTGCCAGCAGCCCGCAGGGTTCGGCCGAGCAGTACTTC